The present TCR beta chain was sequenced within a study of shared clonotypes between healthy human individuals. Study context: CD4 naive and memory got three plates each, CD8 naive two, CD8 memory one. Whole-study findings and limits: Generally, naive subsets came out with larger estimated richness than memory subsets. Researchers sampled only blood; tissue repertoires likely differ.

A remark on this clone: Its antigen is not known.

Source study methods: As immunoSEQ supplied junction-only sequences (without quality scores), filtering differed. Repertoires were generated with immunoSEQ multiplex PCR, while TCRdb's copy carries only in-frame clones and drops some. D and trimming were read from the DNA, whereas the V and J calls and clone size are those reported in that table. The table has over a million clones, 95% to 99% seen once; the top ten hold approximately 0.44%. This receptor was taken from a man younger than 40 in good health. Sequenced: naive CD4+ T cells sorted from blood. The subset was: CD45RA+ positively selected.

CDR3 coding DNA: TGTGCCAGCAGGGCCGTCAGGGGCCCCGCCTACGAGCAGTACTTC. Encoded protein: CASRAVRGPAYEQYF. V gene TRBV28 combines with J gene TRBJ2-7; perhaps TRBD1 as D (6 bases). Trimming removed 6 bases from V and 2 bases from J, with 17 bases in between. This CDR3 is built from 15 residues. Germline CDR1 MDHEN, CDR2 SYDVKM.